The clone carrying this TCR beta chain was recorded only once. The antigen remains undetermined. Data came from immunoSEQ multiplex PCR; TCRdb stores just in-frame clones and leaves some out. The sample has roughly 58,000 clones, more than 60% seen once. This entry is derived from a study of radiation and T cells in renal cell carcinoma. The ends were cut back, 5 bases at V and 5 bases at J, with 21 bases in the middle. The CDR3 runs 16 residues. The germline V gene encodes CDR1 SGHTA and CDR2 FQGNSA. The time point denotes: blood 4 weeks post-SBRT, at nephrectomy. Treatment indicated: 15 Gy SBRT to primary tumor, nephrectomy 4 weeks later. Nephrectomy followed 15 Gy stereotactic body radiation by 4 weeks. Radiation-treated patients gave blood at baseline, week 2 and week 4. The patient's renal cell carcinoma had clear cell pathology. General study findings and limits: From baseline, blood top tumor clonotypes peaked at 2 weeks post-radiation.

Sequenced here: blood, sampled from a patient whose treatment included radiotherapy and nephrectomy. This TCR derives from a man in his sixties with renal cell carcinoma. J is TRBJ2-5 and V is TRBV7-2, with D possibly TRBD2 on 7 matching bases. In DNA form, the CDR3 reads TGTGCCAGCAGCCCCACTTGGGGGGGGGCCCGGGAGACCCAGTACTTC. Amino acid sequence: CASSPTWGGARETQYF.